This record covers a single T cell receptor beta chain. The antigen is undetermined. This CDR3 has 15 residues. CDR1 and CDR2 (germline): MNHNY, SVGAGI (reference sequence). The V and J ends lost 5 bases and 0 bases, in that order; junction bases with no gene match: 4. Amplification used 60 Vbeta primers and 13 Jbeta primers. Repertoires were generated with immunoSEQ multiplex PCR, while TCRdb's copy carries only in-frame clones and drops some. The data show some 120,000 clones, less than 85% seen once. The sample is drawn from a study of cytomegalovirus exposure and HLA in healthy donors. Overall study results and limits: Likely technical artifact: a cluster of highly shared sequence variants. Previously analyzed data showed that most TCR beta V segments were productive at a frequency of about 90% or about 30%.

Sequencing was carried out using PBMCs. The sequence was collected from a man aged 35 to 55 in good health and CMV-seronegative. The genes are TRBV6-6 and TRBJ1-2, with TRBD1 identical over 9 bases. DNA for the CDR3: TGTGCCAGCAGTAATACAGGGGGCTCTAACTATGGCTACACCTTC. Translation gives CASSNTGGSNYGYTF.